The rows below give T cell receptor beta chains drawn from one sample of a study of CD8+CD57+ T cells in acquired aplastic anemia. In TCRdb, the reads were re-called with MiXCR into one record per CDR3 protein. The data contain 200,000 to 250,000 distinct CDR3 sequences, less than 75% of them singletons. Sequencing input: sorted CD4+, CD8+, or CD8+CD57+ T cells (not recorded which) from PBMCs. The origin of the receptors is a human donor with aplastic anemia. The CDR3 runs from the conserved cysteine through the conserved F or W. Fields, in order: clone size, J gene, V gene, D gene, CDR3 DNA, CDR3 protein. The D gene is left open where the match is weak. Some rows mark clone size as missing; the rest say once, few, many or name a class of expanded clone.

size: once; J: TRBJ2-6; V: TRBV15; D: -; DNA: TGTGCCACCAAAGCTGCGGGTGGAGGGGCCAACGTCCTGACTTTC; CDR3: CATKAAGGGANVLTF
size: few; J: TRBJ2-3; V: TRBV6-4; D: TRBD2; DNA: TGTGCCAGCAGTGACGGGACTAGCGGGGGGGCCAATGAGCAGTATTTT; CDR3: CASSDGTSGGANEQYF
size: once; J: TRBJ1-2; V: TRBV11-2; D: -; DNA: TGTGCCAGCAGCTTAGCTCTGTCTGGCTACACCTTC; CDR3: CASSLALSGYTF
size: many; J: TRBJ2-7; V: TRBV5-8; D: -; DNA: TGTGCCAGCAGCTTCGGGGCCTACTACGAGCAGTACTTC; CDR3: CASSFGAYYEQYF
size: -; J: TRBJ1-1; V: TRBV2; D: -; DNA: TGTGCCAGCAGGGTTGAGGGGATGAACACTGAAGCTTTCTTT; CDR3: CASRVEGMNTEAFF
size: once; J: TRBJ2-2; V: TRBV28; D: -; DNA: TGTGCCAGCAGTTTAGGTCTCGGCTTTAACACCGGGGAGCTGTTTTTT; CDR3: CASSLGLGFNTGELFF
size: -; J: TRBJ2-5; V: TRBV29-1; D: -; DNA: TGCAGCGTTGAACAGAACAGGAGGGCCCAGTACTTC; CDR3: CSVEQNRRAQYF
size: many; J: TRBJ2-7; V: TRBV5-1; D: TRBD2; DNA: TGCGCCAGCAGGCCTAGCGGGGGCTGGGAGCAGTACTTC; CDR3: CASRPSGGWEQYF
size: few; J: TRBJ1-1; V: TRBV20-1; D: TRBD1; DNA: TGCAGTGCTGGACAGGGGATTCGGTCTGAAGCTTTCTTT; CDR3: CSAGQGIRSEAFF
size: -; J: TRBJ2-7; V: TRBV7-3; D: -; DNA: TGTGCCAGCAGCGTCGGGACGGCCTACGCGCAGTACTTC; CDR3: CASSVGTAYAQYF
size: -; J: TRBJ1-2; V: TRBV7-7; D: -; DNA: TGTGCTAGCAGCTCCCCGGAAAATAACTATGGCTACACCTTC; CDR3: CASSSPENNYGYTF
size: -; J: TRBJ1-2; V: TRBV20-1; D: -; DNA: TGCAGTGCTAGAGATAAGGACGTCTATGGCTACACCTTC; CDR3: CSARDKDVYGYTF
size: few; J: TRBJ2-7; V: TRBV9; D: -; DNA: TGTGCCAGCAGCGTCCAATCAGGGGCCGAGCAGTACTTC; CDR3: CASSVQSGAEQYF
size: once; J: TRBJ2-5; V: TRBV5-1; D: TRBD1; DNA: TGCGCCAGCAGCTTGGCCGGGACAGGAAAAGAGACCCAGTACTTC; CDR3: CASSLAGTGKETQYF
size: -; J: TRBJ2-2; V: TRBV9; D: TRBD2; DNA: TGTGCCAGCAGCGGAACTAGCGGGCGGACCGGGGAGCTGTTTTTT; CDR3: CASSGTSGRTGELFF
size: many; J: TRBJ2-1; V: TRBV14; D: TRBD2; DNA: TGTGCCAGCAGCCCCCTATCCGGGACTAGCGGGCCTGATGAGCAGTTCTTC; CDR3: CASSPLSGTSGPDEQFF
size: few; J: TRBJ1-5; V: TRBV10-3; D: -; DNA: TGTGCCATCAGTGAGGGGCTTAGCAATCAGCCCCAGCATTTT; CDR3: CAISEGLSNQPQHF
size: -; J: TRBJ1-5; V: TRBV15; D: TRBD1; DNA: TGTGCCACCAGCAGAGGCGACCGGGACAGGGGGCCGCAGAATCAGCCCCAGCATTTT; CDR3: CATSRGDRDRGPQNQPQHF
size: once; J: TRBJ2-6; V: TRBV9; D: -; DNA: TGTGCCAGCAGCCCCCAGAAAACTGGGGCCAACGTCCTGACTTTC; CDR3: CASSPQKTGANVLTF
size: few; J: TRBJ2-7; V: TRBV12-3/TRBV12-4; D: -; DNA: TGTGCCAGCAGTTTAATAGCGTTAATCTACGAGCAGTACTTC; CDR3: CASSLIALIYEQYF
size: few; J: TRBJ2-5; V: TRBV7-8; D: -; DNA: TGTGCCAGCAGCGCACTAGAGACCCAGTACTTC; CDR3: CASSALETQYF